The rows below give T cell receptor beta chains drawn from one sample of a study of blood T cell repertoires in COVID-19. Method: immunoSEQ multiplex PCR; TCRdb's copy keeps in-frame clones and lacks some. The sample lists hundreds of thousands of clones; 80% to 90% were seen once. Sequences were obtained from PBMCs or T cells enriched from blood (not recorded which). Source of these receptors: a woman aged 18 to 35 who had recovered from COVID-19. Each CDR3 is given with its conserved first and last residue. The D gene is left open where the match is weak. Clone size is shown for a subset of rows, as once, few, many or a class of expanded clone.

TRBV24-1,NA,TRBJ1-4,NA,TGTGCCACCAGTGATACAGGACAGCCTAATGAAAAACTGTTTTTT,CATSDTGQPNEKLFF
TRBV28,TRBD2,TRBJ2-5,NA,TGTGCCAGCAGTTTAAGGATTAGCGGGGGGCGGGTGACCCAGTACTTC,CASSLRISGGRVTQYF
TRBV19,TRBD1,TRBJ1-6,NA,TGTGCCAGTAGTATCCCCGGGACAGGGCGGGATTCACCCCTCCACTTT,CASSIPGTGRDSPLHF
TRBV19,NA,TRBJ2-2,NA,TGTGCCAGTAGACCCGACATAAACACCGGGGAGCTGTTTTTT,CASRPDINTGELFF
TRBV6-5,NA,TRBJ1-2,NA,TGTGCCAGCAGTCGGCAGGGCCCCTTCGGTGGCTACACCTTC,CASSRQGPFGGYTF
TRBV5-1,TRBD2,TRBJ2-5,NA,TGCGCCAGCAGCTTGGCTAGCGGGGTGGAGACCCAGTACTTC,CASSLASGVETQYF
TRBV27,NA,TRBJ1-5,NA,TGTGCCAGCAGTTTGGGGGGGGGCTCGCAGCCCCAGCATTTT,CASSLGGGSQPQHF
TRBV6-6,TRBD1,TRBJ1-2,NA,TGTGCCAGCAGCGGGGACAGGGCAAACTATGGCTACACCTTC,CASSGDRANYGYTF
TRBV3-1/TRBV3-2,NA,TRBJ2-5,NA,TGTGCCAGCAGCCCTGGCCTACAGAGGGCAGAGACCCAGTACTTC,CASSPGLQRAETQYF
TRBV7-4,NA,TRBJ1-3,NA,TGTGCCAGCAGGGGAGTGGCGGTCGGGGGAAACACCATATATTTT,CASRGVAVGGNTIYF
TRBV7-8,NA,TRBJ1-5,NA,TGTGCCAGCAGCTTAGAACAGGGCCCCCATCAGCCCCAGCATTTT,CASSLEQGPHQPQHF
TRBV19,NA,TRBJ2-7,few,TGTGCCAGTCGGTCCGGGGACGAGCAGTACTTC,CASRSGDEQYF
TRBV5-1,NA,TRBJ1-4,NA,TGCGCCAGCAGCTTGTTGGGTGGGCAGGCCGTCGCAACTAATGAAAAACTGTTTTTT,CASSLLGGQAVATNEKLFF
TRBV9,NA,TRBJ1-1,NA,TGTGCCAGCAGCGTCATCCTGAACACTGAAGCTTTCTTT,CASSVILNTEAFF
TRBV25-1,NA,TRBJ1-1,NA,TGTGCCAGCAGTGGAGTCGGGAGGAACACTGAAGCTTTCTTT,CASSGVGRNTEAFF
TRBV28,TRBD1,TRBJ2-7,NA,TGTGCCAGCAGTGTGCCGGGACAGGGCTCCTACGAGCAGTACTTC,CASSVPGQGSYEQYF
TRBV18,TRBD2,TRBJ2-7,once,TGTGCCAGCTCAAGGGCATCGCTGGGGGGGAGTTCCTACGAGCAGTACTTC,CASSRASLGGSSYEQYF
TRBV6-5,TRBD1,TRBJ2-3,NA,TGTGCCAGCAGTTACGGGCAGGGGGCTTTTGGAGATACGCAGTATTTT,CASSYGQGAFGDTQYF
TRBV28,NA,TRBJ1-2,NA,TGTGCCAGCAGACAGGCATATGGCTACACCTTC,CASRQAYGYTF
TRBV5-8,NA,TRBJ1-6,NA,TGTGCCAGCTCGGTGTTCGGACAACGATATAATTCACCCCTCCACTTT,CASSVFGQRYNSPLHF
TRBV28,TRBD1,TRBJ2-7,NA,TGTGCCAGCACCCCCCCCGGGACAGCGAACTCCTACGAGCAGTACTTC,CASTPPGTANSYEQYF
TRBV20-1,NA,TRBJ2-5,NA,TGCAGTGCTAGTTGGCCGATCCAAGAGACCCAGTACTTC,CSASWPIQETQYF
TRBV30,NA,TRBJ1-2,NA,TGTGCCTGGAGTGTCACGGAGGACTATGGCTACACCTTC,CAWSVTEDYGYTF
TRBV7-2,NA,TRBJ2-5,NA,TGTGCCAGCAGCTTAGTACGGGGGCAAGAGACCCAGTACTTC,CASSLVRGQETQYF